The 31 T cell receptor beta chains below come from one sample, sequenced in a study of T cells in Graves' hyperthyroidism and ophthalmopathy. TCR beta CDR3 regions were amplified from RNA transcripts. First-round RT-PCR of the TCR CDR3 relied on the HTBI primer set. Each CDR3 protein gets one entry after TCRdb re-called the multiplex PCR reads with MiXCR. The sample yields roughly 300,000 distinct CDR3 sequences, around 20% seen once. The sample was blood. These receptors originate from a woman aged 45 to 65 with Graves' hyperthyroidism.

This clonotype was detected a few times. This chain connects TRBV12-3 or TRBV12-4 to TRBJ1-4, with a weak D call TRBD1 (5 bases). Trimming left V 2 bases short and J 5 bases short, with 9 bases between. The length of the CDR3 is 14 residues. CDR3 in amino acids: CASSLWGENEKLFF. CDR3 nucleotide sequence: TGTGCCAGCAGTTTATGGGGGGAGAATGAAAAACTGTTTTTT.

In this sample, this clonotype turned up many times. The rearrangement uses TRBV18 and TRBJ2-3; D gene unclear. The CDR3 contains 16 residues. CDR1 and CDR2 (germline): KGHSH, LQKENI. The ends were cut back, 0 bases at V and 0 bases at J, with 10 bases in the middle. In DNA form, the CDR3 reads TGTGCCAGCTCACCACCGCGTTTAGGGAGCACAGATACGCAGTATTTT. It specifies CASSPPRLGSTDTQYF.

At least ten counts were recorded for this clonotype. The chain couples TRBV7-2 to TRBJ2-1; D gene uncertain. The V end was cut by 5 bases, the J end by 13 bases, with 12 bases between. The CDR3 length is 11 residues. The germline gives CDR1 SGHTA, CDR2 FQGNSA. The CDR3 coding sequence is TGTGCCAGCAGCACTCGGAGAAATCAGTTCTTC. This codes for CASSTRRNQFF.

The V and J genes are TRBV12-3 or TRBV12-4 and TRBJ1-6, with a possible D match to TRBD1 (6 bases). The CDR3 runs 14 residues. The V end was cut by 6 bases, the J end by 11 bases, with 17 bases between. Here the CDR3 reads CASRLPLQGAPLHF. Written as DNA, the CDR3 is TGTGCCAGCAGGTTACCGCTACAGGGTGCACCCCTCCACTTT.

In this sample, this clonotype turned up many times. The J gene is TRBJ1-4, the V gene TRBV28; tentative D call: TRBD1 (5 bases). The CDR3 consists of 13 residues. Trimming removed 8 bases from V and 7 bases from J, with 14 bases in between. CDR1 and CDR2 (germline): MDHEN, SYDVKM. The CDR3 reads CASEALRGEKLFF. CDR3 in DNA: TGTGCCAGCGAGGCCCTTAGGGGTGAAAAACTGTTTTTT.

This clonotype occurred many times. This chain links TRBV3-1 with TRBJ1-2; no clear D gene. CDR1 is LGHDT and CDR2 is YNNKEL in the germline V gene (reference sequence). The CDR3 contains 18 residues. Between the trimmed V and J ends, which lost 0 bases and 4 bases, there was a span of 21 bases. CDR3 sequence reads: CASSQDLEGRVFPYGYTF. CDR3 sequence (DNA): TGTGCCAGCAGCCAAGATCTGGAGGGAAGGGTGTTCCCCTATGGCTACACCTTC.

This clonotype appeared a few times. The J gene is TRBJ1-6, the V gene TRBV5-1; a weak D match, TRBD1 (5 bases). CDR1 and CDR2 from the germline V gene are SGHRS and YFSETQ. Trimming pared 5 bases from V and 5 bases from J, leaving 11 bases between. This CDR3 spans 14 amino acids. The CDR3 sequence is CASRGRIDNSPLHF. As DNA, the CDR3 is TGCGCCAGCAGGGGGCGAATAGATAATTCACCCCTCCACTTT.

This clonotype was counted many times. The chain combines TRBV20-1 with TRBJ2-1; 15 nucleotides agree with TRBD2. The CDR3 has 14 residues. From germline, CDR1 is DFQATT and CDR2 SNEGSKA (reference sequence). V trimming: 4 bases; J trimming: 9 bases; junction bases outside the gene matches: 4. The CDR3: CSAIGLAGGLEQFF. CDR3 DNA sequence: TGCAGTGCTATAGGACTAGCGGGGGGGCTTGAGCAGTTCTTC.

The chain is built from TRBV10-3 and TRBJ1-4; D is unresolved. Germline assignment: CDR1 ENHRY and CDR2 SYGVKD. CDR3 size: 13 residues. With 5 bases removed from V and 8 bases from J, the gap between germline ends came to 12 bases. The CDR3 sequence is CAISSSLGEKLFF. The CDR3 DNA sequence: TGTGCCATCAGTTCCTCCTTGGGAGAAAAACTGTTTTTT.

The chain joins TRBV6-2 or TRBV6-3 to TRBJ2-1; TRBD2 aligns across 11 bases. After removal of 7 bases from V and 7 bases from J, the junction contained 15 bases not matched to a gene. This CDR3 is 17 amino acids long. From germline, CDR1 is MNHEY and CDR2 SVGEGT. As DNA, the CDR3 is TGTGCCAGCAATCCCCTCCAGACTAGCGGGACGACGAATGAGCAGTTCTTC. It yields the protein CASNPLQTSGTTNEQFF.

V and J are TRBV19 and TRBJ1-1, with 9 bases lining up with TRBD1. Trimming removed 4 bases from V and 6 bases from J; junction bases left unmatched: 6. CDR1 LNHDA and CDR2 SQIVND come from the germline V gene (reference sequence). The CDR3 contains 14 residues. CDR3 amino acids: CASSSWDRVAEAFF. Written as DNA, the CDR3 is TGTGCCAGTAGTAGTTGGGACAGGGTCGCTGAAGCTTTCTTT.

This clonotype showed up many times. The gene calls are TRBV20-1 and TRBJ2-3, with D possibly TRBD1 on 5 matching bases. Germline lookup yields CDR1 DFQATT and CDR2 SNEGSKA (reference sequence). With 5 bases removed from V and 5 bases from J, the gap between germline ends came to 14 bases. The CDR3 spans 13 residues. The chain's CDR3 is CSARTPPGDTQYF. The CDR3 region has the DNA TGCAGTGCTCGGACACCGCCCGGAGATACGCAGTATTTT.

This clonotype was seen only a few times. The rearrangement joins TRBV20-1 to TRBJ2-7; TRBD2 matches 9 bases. CDR1 and CDR2 (germline): DFQATT, SNEGSKA (reference sequence). Trimming removed 6 bases from V and 4 bases from J; junction bases left unmatched: 16. The CDR3 is 16 residues long. CDR3 residues: CSALPRALAGVYEQYF. In nucleotides, the CDR3 is TGCAGTGCGCTCCCCCGGGCTTTAGCGGGGGTGTACGAGCAGTACTTC.

A note on this clonotype: This may stem from a read error, because a much larger clone lies one nucleotide away. The chain carries TRBV7-9 and TRBJ2-3; the D call may be TRBD1 or TRBD2 (5 bases each). The CDR3 has 14 residues. CDR1 and CDR2 (germline): SEHNR, FQNEAQ (reference sequence). The CDR3 DNA sequence: TGTACCAGCAGCACAACTAGGGGCGGGGATACGCAGTATTTT. Its protein product is CTSSTTRGGDTQYF.

The genes are TRBV12-3 or TRBV12-4 and TRBJ1-2; 7 nucleotides align to TRBD1. This CDR3 comprises 17 residues. The V and J ends lost 6 bases and 0 bases, in that order; junction bases with no gene match: 13. CDR3 loop: CASRRGQTPLANYGYTF. For the CDR3, the DNA is TGTGCCAGCAGAAGGGGGCAGACCCCATTAGCTAACTATGGCTACACCTTC.

The genes are TRBV5-1 and TRBJ2-2; 8 bases align to TRBD2. Germline V gives CDR1 SGHRS, CDR2 YFSETQ. CDR3 length equals 14 residues. V lost 2 bases and J lost 10; bases outside the gene matches: 7. CDR3 protein: CASSFGSGGEELFF. In nucleotides, the CDR3 is TGCGCCAGCAGCTTTGGATCCGGGGGGGAGGAGCTGTTTTTT.

This chain connects TRBV29-1 to TRBJ2-5, with a possible D match to TRBD1 (6 bases). CDR1 and CDR2 (germline): SQVTM, ANQGSEA. V was clipped by 5 bases and J by 5 bases, with 12 bases between them. This CDR3 region has 12 residues. In DNA, the CDR3 is TGCAGCGTTAGGGGGAAGTGGGAGACCCAGTACTTC. Protein sequence: CSVRGKWETQYF.

This chain links TRBV28 with TRBJ2-7, with 11 bases aligning to TRBD2. CDR1 MDHEN and CDR2 SYDVKM come from the germline V gene. The CDR3 sequence is 18 residues long. Trimming at V came to 1 base and at J to 2 bases, leaving 10 bases not matched to a gene. The CDR3 DNA reads TGTGCCAGCAGTTTATCCGGGCTAGCGGGAGGACGAACCTACGAGCAGTACTTC. Protein: CASSLSGLAGGRTYEQYF.

This clonotype has ten or more counts. The chain joins TRBV28 to TRBJ1-4, with D unclear. CDR1 is MDHEN, CDR2 SYDVKM, per germline. This CDR3 spans 14 amino acids. With 3 bases removed from V and 6 bases from J, the gap between germline ends came to 11 bases. CDR3 in amino acids: CASSFSRVYEKLFF. The CDR3 nucleotides are TGTGCCAGCAGTTTTTCCCGTGTATATGAAAAACTGTTTTTT.

This clonotype was detected ten times or more. J is TRBJ1-1 and V is TRBV12-3 or TRBV12-4; perhaps TRBD1 as D (5 bases). The germline V and J ends were trimmed by 7 bases and 0 bases, with 15 bases remaining between them. The CDR3 runs 15 residues. CDR3 nucleotides: TGTGCCAGCATCCCGGGGGGACGGGTGAACACTGAAGCTTTCTTT. Residues: CASIPGGRVNTEAFF.

This clonotype was seen repeatedly, ten times or more. The V gene is TRBV6-2 or TRBV6-3, the J gene TRBJ2-2, with a tentative D call TRBD1 (5 bases). Trimming removed 1 base at V and 7 bases at J, with 10 bases between. CDR3 length equals 14 residues. In germline, CDR1 is MNHEY, CDR2 SVGEGT. The CDR3 sequence: CASSYWQGVGELFF. The CDR3 DNA follows: TGTGCCAGCAGTTACTGGCAGGGTGTCGGGGAGCTGTTTTTT.

The chain recombines TRBV29-1 with TRBJ2-3; the D gene is possibly TRBD2 (6 bases). Germline V gives CDR1 SQVTM, CDR2 ANQGSEA. This CDR3 is 13 amino acids long. V was clipped by 3 bases and J by 2 bases, with 9 bases between them. The CDR3 DNA reads as TGCAGCGTTGAGGAGGGGTTCACAGATACGCAGTATTTT. Protein product: CSVEEGFTDTQYF.

This clonotype was detected ten times or more. The chain has TRBV10-3 and TRBJ2-1, with 8 bases fitting TRBD2. Trimming cost V 6 bases and J 9 bases; bases outside gene matches: 7. Germline V gene data show CDR1 as ENHRY and CDR2 as SYGVKD. This CDR3 is built from 13 residues. CDR3 in amino acids: CAIRPAGDGEQFF. The CDR3 DNA reads as TGTGCCATCAGGCCAGCGGGAGACGGTGAGCAGTTCTTC.

There are many counts of this clonotype. The CDR3 DNA sequence: TGTGCCACCCGCTCGTGGGAGACAGGGGTTAACGAGCAGTACTTC. Protein: CATRSWETGVNEQYF. The rearrangement links TRBV19 to TRBJ2-7, with TRBD1 matching over 8 bases. Germline V gene sequence: CDR1 LNHDA, CDR2 SQIVND (reference sequence). The V gene end was trimmed by 10 bases and the J gene end by 5 bases; junction bases not matched to a gene: 16. This CDR3 region has 15 residues.

The gene calls are TRBV28 and TRBJ2-7; 9 bases map to TRBD2. Trimming at V came to 2 bases and at J to 4 bases, leaving 15 bases not matched to a gene. Germline V gene data show CDR1 as MDHEN and CDR2 as SYDVKM. The CDR3 extends over 18 amino acids. The CDR3 loop reads CASSLELAGPGVSYEQYF. The CDR3 bases are TGTGCCAGCAGTTTAGAACTAGCGGGCCCCGGGGTTTCGTACGAGCAGTACTTC.

This clonotype occurred once. This chain joins TRBV14 and TRBJ2-7; 9 nucleotides align to TRBD1. The length of the CDR3 is 13 residues. CDR1 is SGHDN and CDR2 is FVKESK in the germline V gene. V was pared by 3 bases and J by 8 bases, with 5 bases of the junction left unmatched. The CDR3 nucleotides are TGTGCCAGCAGCCAGGGACAGGGAAAGAAGCAGTACTTC. It specifies CASSQGQGKKQYF.

The chain couples TRBV5-1 to TRBJ2-5, with 10 bases lining up with TRBD2. Germline V gene sequence: CDR1 SGHRS, CDR2 YFSETQ. The CDR3 has 15 amino acids. V gave up 4 bases and J gave up 5 bases; unmatched junction bases: 8. The CDR3 region has the DNA TGCGCCAGCAGCCCGAGCGGGAGGGCCGCTGAGACCCAGTACTTC. This translates into CASSPSGRAAETQYF.

A word on this clonotype: The junction shows a germline mismatch at one end, possibly a read error. This chain connects TRBV28 to TRBJ2-1; 8 positions match TRBD2. The CDR3 totals 19 residues. CDR1 and CDR2 (germline): MDHEN, SYDVKM. The CDR3 bases are TGTGCCAGCAGTTCAAAGCTTATTACTAGCGGAAGCTCCTACAATGAGCAGTCCTTC. Translated, it gives CASSSKLITSGSSYNEQSF.

At least ten counts were recorded for this clonotype. The rearrangement joins TRBV20-1 to TRBJ2-3, with 10 bases aligning to TRBD2. Trimming at V came to 2 bases and at J to 4 bases, leaving 9 bases not matched to a gene. This CDR3 region has 16 residues. In germline, CDR1 is DFQATT, CDR2 SNEGSKA (reference sequence). The CDR3 region has the DNA TGCAGTGCTAGAACCTCTAGCGGGAGCGCGGCAGATACGCAGTATTTT. The encoded protein is CSARTSSGSAADTQYF.

As regards this clonotype: This may be a read error, as it is one base from a much larger clone. This rearrangement joins TRBV12-3 or TRBV12-4 to TRBJ1-2, with D perhaps TRBD1 (5 bases). Trimming took 6 bases from V and 0 from J, leaving 14 bases between them. The CDR3 has 15 amino acids. CDR3 residues: CASSYRTTSNYGYTF. As DNA, the CDR3 is TGTGCCAGCAGCTACCGGACAACCTCTAACTATGGCTACACCTTC.

The rearrangement uses TRBV28 and TRBJ2-6, with 9 nucleotides matching TRBD1. Germline V CDR1 and CDR2: MDHEN, SYDVKM. The CDR3 has 17 residues. Trimming at V came to 6 bases and at J to 2 bases, leaving 8 bases not matched to a gene. This CDR3 reads CASRAGTGFPGANVLTF. Written as DNA, the CDR3 is TGTGCCAGCAGGGCCGGGACAGGGTTCCCTGGGGCCAACGTCCTGACTTTC. Full variable domain (remainder filled in from reference TRBV28 and TRBJ2-6): DVKVTQSSRYLVKRTGEKVFLECVQDMDHENMFWYRQDPGLGLRLIYFSYDVKMKEKGDIPEGYSVSREKKERFSLILESASTNQTSMYLCASRAGTGFPGANVLTFGAGSRLTVL.